What follows describes a single T cell receptor beta chain. Its antigen is as yet unknown. The data are from a study of cytomegalovirus exposure and HLA in healthy donors. Notes on the study in general: In a later analysis, a missense DCLRE1C variant was linked to TCR beta V- and J-gene trimming. There were a few CMV-associated chains whose specificity for CMV antigens was confirmed in vitro.

The PCR employed 60 Vbeta primers together with 13 Jbeta primers. Method: immunoSEQ multiplex PCR; TCRdb's copy keeps in-frame clones and lacks some. The sample lists 99,000 or so clones; approximately 81% were seen once. Sequenced sample: PBMCs. The sequence was obtained from a male donor in good health and CMV-seropositive.

CDR3 protein: CASSLKTGGTYEQYF. CDR3 DNA sequence: TGTGCCAGCAGCTTAAAGACAGGTGGAACCTACGAGCAGTACTTC. The J gene is TRBJ2-7, the V gene TRBV7-9, with D perhaps matching TRBD1 (6 bases). V gave up 2 bases and J gave up 2 bases, with 13 bases separating them. Germline CDR1 and CDR2: SEHNR and FQNEAQ (reference sequence). The CDR3 is 15 amino acids.